The 3 T cell receptor beta chains listed next were all sequenced from one sample in a study of T cell repertoires and HLA-DP antigens. The method was immunoSEQ multiplex PCR; TCRdb's version includes in-frame clones alone and lacks a portion of them. The table records fewer than 95,000 clones, roughly 86% of them present only once. Antigen specificity for these receptors is unknown. Sequencing input: CD4+ T cells from PBMCs. Receptor source: a man in his forties or fifties in good health and CMV-seronegative.

The chain carries TRBV5-4 and TRBJ2-1; D not resolved. Germline V gene lookup returns CDR1 SGHNT and CDR2 YYREEE (reference sequence). The CDR3 length is 18 residues. Trimming stripped 1 base from V and 0 bases from J, with 17 bases between. CDR3 protein: CASSLSAFGGSSYNEQFF. CDR3 nucleotide sequence: TGTGCCAGCAGCTTGAGCGCTTTTGGCGGAAGCTCCTACAATGAGCAGTTCTTC. Full variable domain (outside the CDR3, taken from reference TRBV5-4 and TRBJ2-1): ETGVTQSPTHLIKTRGQQVTLRCSSQSGHNTVSWYQQALGQGPQFIFQYYREEENGRGNFPPRFSGLQFPNYSSELNVNALELDDSALYLCASSLSAFGGSSYNEQFFGPGTRLTVL.

V is TRBV14 and J is TRBJ2-1; 11 bases map to TRBD2. The CDR3 runs 15 residues. Germline V gives CDR1 SGHDN, CDR2 FVKESK. J lost 4 bases, V lost 5 bases, and 4 bases had no gene match. CDR3 in DNA: TGTGCCAGCAGCTTACTAGCGGGAGCGTACAATGAGCAGTTCTTC. Its protein is CASSLLAGAYNEQFF.

This clone was seen a handful of times. The chain recombines TRBV5-1 with TRBJ1-6; D is possibly TRBD1 (6 bases). This CDR3 has 16 residues. The germline V gene encodes CDR1 SGHRS and CDR2 YFSETQ. Trimming shortened V by 4 bases and J by 5 bases, and 16 bases separated the two germline ends. The CDR3 sequence: CASSPEGGQDNSPLHF. CDR3 coding DNA: TGCGCCAGCAGCCCCGAGGGGGGGCAAGATAATTCACCCCTCCACTTT. The full variable domain, completed using reference TRBV5-1 and TRBJ1-6, is KAGVTQTPRYLIKTRGQQVTLSCSPISGHRSVSWYQQTPGQGLQFLFEYFSETQRNKGNFPGRFSGRQFSNSRSEMNVSTLELGDSALYLCASSPEGGQDNSPLHFGNGTRLTVT.